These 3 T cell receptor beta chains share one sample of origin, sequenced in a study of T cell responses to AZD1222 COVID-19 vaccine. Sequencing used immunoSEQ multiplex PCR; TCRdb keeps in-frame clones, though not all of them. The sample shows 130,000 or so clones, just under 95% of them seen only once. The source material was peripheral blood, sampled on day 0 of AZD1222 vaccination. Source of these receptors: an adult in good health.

CDR3 amino acids: CASSSAGLADSTDTQYF. CDR3 sequence (DNA): TGTGCCAGCAGTTCCGCAGGACTAGCCGACAGCACAGATACGCAGTATTTT. V is TRBV6-2 or TRBV6-3 and J is TRBJ2-3, with 8 bases lining up with TRBD2. Per germline, CDR1 MNHEY and CDR2 SVGEGT. V was pared by 4 bases and J by 0 bases, with 9 bases of the junction left unmatched. The CDR3 is made up of 17 amino acids.

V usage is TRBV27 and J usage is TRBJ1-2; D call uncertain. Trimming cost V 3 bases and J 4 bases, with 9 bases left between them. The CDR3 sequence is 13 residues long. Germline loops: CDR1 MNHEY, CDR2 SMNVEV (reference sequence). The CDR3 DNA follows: TGTGCCAGCAGTTTCAGCGACTCCTATGGCTACACCTTC. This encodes CASSFSDSYGYTF.

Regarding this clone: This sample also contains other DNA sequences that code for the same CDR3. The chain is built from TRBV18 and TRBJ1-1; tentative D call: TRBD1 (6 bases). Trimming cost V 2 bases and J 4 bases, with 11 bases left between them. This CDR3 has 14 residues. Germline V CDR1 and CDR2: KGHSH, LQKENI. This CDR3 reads CASSPGGWGTEAFF. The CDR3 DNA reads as TGTGCCAGCTCACCAGGGGGCTGGGGCACTGAAGCTTTCTTT.